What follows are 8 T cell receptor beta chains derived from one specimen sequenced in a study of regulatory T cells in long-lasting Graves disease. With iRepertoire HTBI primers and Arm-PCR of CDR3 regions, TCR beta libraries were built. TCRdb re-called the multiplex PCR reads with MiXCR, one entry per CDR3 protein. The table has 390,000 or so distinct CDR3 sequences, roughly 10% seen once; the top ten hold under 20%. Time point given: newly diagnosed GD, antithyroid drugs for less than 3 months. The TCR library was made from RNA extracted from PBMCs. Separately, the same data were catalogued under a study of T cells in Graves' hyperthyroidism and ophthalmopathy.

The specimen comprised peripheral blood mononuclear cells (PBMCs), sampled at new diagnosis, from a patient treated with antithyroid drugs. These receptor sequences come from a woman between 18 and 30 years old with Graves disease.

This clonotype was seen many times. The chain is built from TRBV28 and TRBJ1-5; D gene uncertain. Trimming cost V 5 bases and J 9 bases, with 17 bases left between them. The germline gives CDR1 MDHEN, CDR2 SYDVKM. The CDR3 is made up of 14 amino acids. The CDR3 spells CASSPPANMRPQHF. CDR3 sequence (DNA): TGTGCCAGCAGTCCCCCGGCCAATATGAGGCCCCAGCATTTT.

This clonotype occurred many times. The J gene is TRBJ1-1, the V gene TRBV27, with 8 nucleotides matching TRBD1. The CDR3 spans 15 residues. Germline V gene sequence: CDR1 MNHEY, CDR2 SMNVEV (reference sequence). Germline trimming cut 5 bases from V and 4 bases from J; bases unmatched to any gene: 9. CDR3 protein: CASSPFRGPTTEAFF. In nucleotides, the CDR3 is TGTGCCAGCAGTCCTTTCAGGGGGCCTACCACTGAAGCTTTCTTT.

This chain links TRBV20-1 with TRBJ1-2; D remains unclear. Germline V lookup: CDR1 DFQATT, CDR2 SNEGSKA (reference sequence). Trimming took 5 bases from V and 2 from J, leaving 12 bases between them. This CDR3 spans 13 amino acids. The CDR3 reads CSAPLQTNYGYTF. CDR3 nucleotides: TGCAGTGCTCCCCTACAGACAAACTATGGCTACACCTTC.

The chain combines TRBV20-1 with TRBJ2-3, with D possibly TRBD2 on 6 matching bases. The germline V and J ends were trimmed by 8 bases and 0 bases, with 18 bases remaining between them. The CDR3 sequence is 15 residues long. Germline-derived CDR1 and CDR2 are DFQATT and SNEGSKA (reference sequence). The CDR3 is CSPAGGTPSTDTQYF. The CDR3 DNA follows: TGCAGTCCTGCCGGCGGGACCCCTAGCACAGATACGCAGTATTTT.

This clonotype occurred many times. CDR3 protein: CASSPTAGYTF. The CDR3 DNA is TGTGCCAGCAGTCCCACGGCTGGCTACACCTTC. The chain employs TRBV28 and TRBJ1-2, with no clear D. Germline CDR1 and CDR2: MDHEN and SYDVKM. There are 11 residues in the CDR3. The V end was cut by 5 bases, the J end by 7 bases, with 8 bases between.

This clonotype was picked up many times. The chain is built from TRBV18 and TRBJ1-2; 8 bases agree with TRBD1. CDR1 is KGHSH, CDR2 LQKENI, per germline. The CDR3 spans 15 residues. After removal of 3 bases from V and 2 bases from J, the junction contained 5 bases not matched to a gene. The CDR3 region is CASSPSRGQNYGYTF. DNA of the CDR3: TGTGCCAGCTCACCCAGCAGGGGGCAAAACTATGGCTACACCTTC.

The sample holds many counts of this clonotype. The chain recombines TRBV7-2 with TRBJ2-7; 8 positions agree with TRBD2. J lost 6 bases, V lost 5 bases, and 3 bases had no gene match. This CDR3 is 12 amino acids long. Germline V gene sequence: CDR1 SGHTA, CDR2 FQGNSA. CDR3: CASSHSGAEQYV. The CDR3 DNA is TGTGCCAGCAGCCATAGCGGGGCCGAGCAGTACGTC.

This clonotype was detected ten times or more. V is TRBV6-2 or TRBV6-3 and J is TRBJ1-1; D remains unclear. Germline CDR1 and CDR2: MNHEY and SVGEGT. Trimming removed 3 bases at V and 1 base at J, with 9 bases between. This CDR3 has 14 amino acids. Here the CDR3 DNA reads TGTGCCAGCAGTTATATTGAGTGGAACACTGAAGCTTTCTTT. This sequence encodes CASSYIEWNTEAFF.